This T cell receptor (beta chain) was identified in a study of T cells in Graves' hyperthyroidism and ophthalmopathy. For the study at large: Peripheral blood was secured at the point of initial diagnosis, before any treatment.

The CDR3 length is 16 residues. Germline lookup yields CDR1 LNHDA and CDR2 SQIVND (reference sequence). The ends were cut back, 7 bases at V and 3 bases at J, with 22 bases in the middle. It was RNA transcripts that yielded the amplified TCR beta CDR3 regions. First-round RT-PCR with HTBI primers amplified the TCR CDR3 region. One entry per CDR3 protein results from TCRdb running MiXCR on the multiplex PCR reads. The sample lists 300,000 to 400,000 distinct CDR3 sequences; roughly 23% were seen once. Newly diagnosed patients aged 18 to 65 had hyperthyroidism of under 2 months' duration. The chain links TRBV19 to TRBJ2-7; possible D gene TRBD2, 5 bases. The sample comprised blood. The TCR sequence derives from a woman in her fifties or sixties with Graves' hyperthyroidism. In DNA, the CDR3 is TGTGCCAGTACCCCTCGCCCGGACTCACGGGACTACGAGCAGTACTTC. Translation gives CASTPRPDSRDYEQYF.